This TCR beta chain appears in the sequencing data of a study of identical twins listed by TCRdb under 2016. With regard to the full study: TCR alpha and beta repertoires from monozygotic twins, unrelated adults of various ages and cord blood were deep-sequenced to test whether fetal clonotypes persist. To rule out contamination, the twin experiments were replicated at different times with different library preparation protocols. Study-level results and caveats: A weaker excess of twin sharing was found in beta out-of-frame sequences because the signal-to-noise ratio was lowered by fewer shared sequences. Abundant cord blood beta clonotypes had fewer insertions, young adult naive repertoires showed a similar but weaker trend, and memory repertoires showed no such trend. Because the same donors could not be followed over many years, the conclusions relied on cross-sectional statistical analysis. Compared with coincidental sharing between unrelated individuals, out-of-frame TCR alpha sequences shared between twins showed an excess of sequences with low generation probability. Invariant T cells such as MAIT and iNKT could partly confound zero-insertion analyses, though diverse VJ usage argued against this for most clonotypes. In monozygotic twins, out-of-frame TCR alpha sharing was systematically underestimated by recombination models, although the models agreed with sharing between unrelated individuals.

Ten or more counts support this clonotype. The target of this receptor is not known. Within one base of it there is no much larger clone, and no base qualities were kept. Libraries were made using 5' RACE. The sequencer listed for this sample is Illumina HiSeq 2000. Template switching added a universal primer binding site, and the final cDNA carried a unique molecular identifier that allowed TCR cDNA molecules to be counted accurately. First-strand cDNA for TCR alpha and beta chains was synthesized from specific primers in the conserved constant-segment region. To control for contamination, each cDNA library was double barcoded with a SMART-Mk sample barcode plus Illumina barcodes. TruSeq adapter sequences along with Illumina sample barcodes were introduced in two successive PCR steps. Sequencing of the TCR alpha and beta cDNA libraries was done on the Illumina HiSeq platform using custom primers. The study's own analysis went as follows. Unique molecular identifiers were extracted from raw reads with MiGEC, and CDR3 positions were determined with MiXCR. For each individual, recombination models were inferred using an EM algorithm with the repgenHMM and IGoR tools. Shared clonotypes were analyzed with the tcR package in R, and sharing was normalized by the product of cloneset sizes. To study raw recombination without the effects of thymic and clonal selection, out-of-frame nonproductive sequences were analyzed. Using fastp at Q25 and MiXCR, TCRdb reprocessed the public reads and kept productive beta chains. Each CDR3 protein gets just one entry, which takes the most common genes and DNA from the rows behind it. The V and J calls reflect TCRdb's pipeline rather than the authors' work. Across this sample there are 280,000 or so distinct CDR3 sequences, with approximately 8.5% seen only once. Clones ranked in the top ten supply less than 2.5% of the sample.

Between the V and J ends, shortened by 6 bases and 1 base respectively, the junction contains 9 bases. The CDR3 spans 13 residues, from the cysteine through the phenylalanine. Kept here is only the CDR3 DNA, which spans 39 bases and is read in frame from base 1. All donors were healthy Caucasians. The twin cohort consisted of three pairs of female monozygotic twins, all aged roughly 18 to 29 years. Using Miltenyi CD45RO+ enrichment and human naive T-cell isolation kits, memory (CD45RO+) and naive T cells were isolated from PBMC. This sample also appeared in a second study, on yellow fever vaccine responses in identical twins. The second paper states: The T cell response to vaccination in identical twins was reported by the authors to appear partly convergent and partly personalized. The study precisely tracked vaccine-responding T cell clones in identical twins.

The source is a woman aged 18-29 years in good health. The chain was built from TRBV12-3 or TRBV12-4 and TRBJ1-1, and TRBD1 may be the D gene, going by 5 matching bases. Sequenced sample: memory (CD45RO+) T cells sorted from blood. In the paper's terms, the cell subset or site label means: CD45RO+ enriched T cells. The DNA sequence is as follows: TGTGCCAGCAGGACGACAGCGAACACTGAAGCTTTCTTT. Its amino acids are CASRTTANTEAFF.